This T cell receptor beta chain was recovered during a study of cytomegalovirus exposure and HLA in healthy donors. Notes on this clone: The antigen is unknown.

Primers: 60 Vbeta forward and 13 Jbeta reverse. The repertoire was sequenced with immunoSEQ multiplex PCR; TCRdb's copy has only in-frame clones and lacks some. The data contain under 200,000 clones, 70% to 80% of them singletons. General observations from the study: When the data were analyzed later, several of the most significant clusters appeared to be linked to common viral pathogens. There were reportedly fewer N-insertions in an Asian-associated ancestry cluster than the roughly 610-donor mean, in a later analysis.

Trimming stripped 0 bases from V and 4 bases from J, with 8 bases between. CDR3 length: 14 amino acids. Germline lookup yields CDR1 SGDLS and CDR2 YYNGEE. The chain employs TRBV9 and TRBJ2-1, with no clear D. The clonotype comes from a woman in her twenties or thirties in good health and CMV-seropositive. Material for sequencing was PBMCs. CDR3 residues: CASSVAFPYNEQFF. CDR3 nucleotides: TGTGCCAGCAGCGTAGCTTTCCCGTACAATGAGCAGTTCTTC.